This entry concerns a single T cell receptor (beta chain). Its antigen remains unidentified. There are no base qualities to consult, and no much larger clone falls within one base. Healthy HIV-negative adults with no recently reported acute infections or vaccinations were included as donors. Every donor was a Caucasian adult residing in Nashville, Tennessee, USA. For unsorted samples, roughly 81 million PBMCs were counted and genomic DNA was extracted with the QIAamp DNA Blood Mini kit. Blood was obtained by leukapheresis, after which PBMCs were separated by Ficoll-Histopaque density gradient centrifugation and cryopreserved in liquid nitrogen vapor phase. The cysteine opens and the phenylalanine closes a CDR3 of 14 amino acids. Only CDR3 DNA remains: 42 bases, in frame from the first base. From the germline V gene, CDR1 is ENHRY and CDR2 is SYGVKD. V sheds 6 bases and J sheds 2 bases, leaving 14 bases between their ends.

The entry originates in a study of shared clonotypes between healthy human individuals (dated by TCRdb to the early 2020s). Looking at the study overall: The cohort included three men and two women between 18 and 49 years of age. Blood TCR repertoires of roughly five healthy adults were deeply sequenced to estimate repertoire size and the extent of clonotype sharing between individuals. To increase sequencing depth and limit assay-specific biases, different laboratories used diverse techniques to prepare libraries and sequence TCR repertoires. Each donor's leukapheresis produced roughly between roughly 0.94 and 9.5 billion PBMCs.

Using the deep immunoSEQ assay, TCR CDR3 regions were amplified from genomic DNA by multiplex PCR. For each cell subset, the extracted genomic DNA was distributed evenly across all wells of several immunoSEQ 96-well plates, and each plate served as one replicate. For unsorted PBMC, each replicate PCR was loaded with approximately 320 ng genomic DNA, equivalent to tens of thousands of T cell genomes. Ten immunoSEQ deep assay plates were used to sequence unsorted PBMC genomic DNA. Purified libraries were measured with a Qubit 3.0 fluorometer, size-checked on a Bioanalyzer 2100, and measured again with the KAPA Library Quantification kit. Every immunoSEQ 96-well plate was sequenced on a dedicated single-read 150-cycle Illumina NextSeq 550 flow cell. The study's processing was this. Because the immunoSEQ output held only junctional sequences and lacked quality scores, the filtering could not match the filtering applied to full-length reads. To assign V/J genes and CDR3, sequences were annotated using PyIR, a Python wrapper for IgBLAST v1.9, with IMGT germline references. Any read was removed if the V/J assignment was weak (E-value above 1e-6), the CDR3 was missing, or the read contained stop codons, out-of-frame junctions, or ambiguous translated residues. A V3J clonotype was defined by an identical inferred V gene, J gene, and CDR3 amino acid sequence. Percentage overlap between repertoires was computed as shared unique clonotypes divided by the size of the smaller repertoire. Richness of each repertoire was evaluated using RTK rarefaction, the Chao1 estimator, and Recon v2.1 estimates of unobserved clonotypes. TCRdb obtained this table from immuneACCESS and retained in-frame rearrangements with V and J assigned. These tables miss some clones; where compared with another copy, unresolved V genes account for less than half of the shortfall, and the remainder is unexplained. From that table come the V and J calls and clone size; the DNA was used to work out D and trimming. The sample table holds 550,000 to 600,000 clones, of which roughly 79% were seen once. The ten most abundant clones make up around 13% of the sample.

General study outcomes and caveats: Sampling was limited to blood, and TCR repertoires in tissue likely differ from TCR repertoires in blood. Pairwise subsampling led to the expectation that sequencing depth would affect the degree of clonotype sharing among donors. Because the study included a small number of donors, the genetic and exposure-history diversity represented was limited.

This sequence was found in a woman in her forties in good health. Some clones in this sample may be carry-over from other donors' samples. Material for sequencing was PBMCs. The chain is encoded by TRBV10-3 joined to TRBJ2-7; no D gene call is confident. The CDR3 loop reads CAISPDSLAYEQYF. The sequenced DNA: TGTGCCATCAGCCCCGACTCCCTCGCCTACGAGCAGTACTTC.